The clone carrying this T cell receptor beta chain appeared a few times. Its antigen remains unknown. At one end, the junction sequence differs from germline, possibly due to a read error. These data belong to a study of T cell repertoires in cytomegalovirus infection. The wider study: Well-studied HLA-B-restricted epitopes and recently identified HLA-C-restricted epitopes of CMV were both used in the study. Signatures in public TCR beta sequences pointed to both CMV infection and matching HLA type. Study observations and caveats: Based on cumulative public TCR beta family frequency, carriers of CMV plus the relevant HLA were identified.

TCRdb reanalysed the reads using MiXCR and keeps one entry per CDR3 protein. The profile shows 340,000 or so distinct CDR3 sequences, 20% to 25% of them singletons. The CDR3 loop spans 10 amino acids. From germline, CDR1 is MNHNS and CDR2 SASEGT. This specimen consisted of cultured PBMCs, obtained from culture after CMV antigen stimulation. The chain uses TRBV6-1 and TRBJ2-4; D is unresolved. The clonotype comes from a human donor in good health (CMV status not recorded). Some clones in this sample may be carry-over from other donors' samples. Written as DNA, the CDR3 is TGTGCCAGCGGTGAAAACATTCAGTACTTC. It codes for CASGENIQYF.